A selection of T cell receptor beta chains follows, all from one sample in a study of tumor-infiltrating lymphocytes in primary liver carcinoma. TCRdb ran MiXCR on the multiplex PCR reads and lists one entry per CDR3 protein. The data contain 45,000 to 55,000 distinct CDR3 sequences, about two thirds of them singletons. Material for sequencing was liver tumor tissue from sampling region 5. The receptors stem from a middle-aged man with primary liver carcinoma and hepatitis B virus infection. CDR3s include the opening cysteine and the closing phenylalanine or tryptophan. A D gene is named only where the DNA matches it firmly.

>TRBV5-1|TRBJ2-1|TRBD1
CASGFTGTGGNEQFF
>TRBV6-1|TRBJ2-2|-
CASKKREGNTGELFF
>TRBV20-1|TRBJ2-1|-
CSARDVGRLEQFF
>TRBV6-5|TRBJ2-1|TRBD2
CASSYSGAGGLSEQFF
>TRBV6-5|TRBJ2-3|TRBD1
CASSYSAQGAPDTQYF
>TRBV5-6|TRBJ2-3|TRBD2
CASSSILWTPRSGRGRGTDTHYF
>TRBV11-2|-|TRBD1
CASTSRDSTDTQHF
>TRBV11-2|TRBJ2-7|-
CASSLVGTSYEQYF
>TRBV4-1|TRBJ2-1|TRBD2
CVSSQKGLTGGLSYNEQFF
>TRBV4-1|TRBJ1-5|-
CASSRQGGGNQSQHF
>TRBV11-2|TRBJ2-1|TRBD2
CASSSGLAKEHFF
>TRBV10-3|TRBJ2-4|-
CAISGPAKNIQYF
>TRBV7-9|TRBJ2-1|-
CASSLDALPGSNEQFF
>TRBV29-1|TRBJ2-3|-
CSSKRGSKTTDTQYF
>TRBV29-1|TRBJ2-7|TRBD1
CSAFGQATYEQYF
>TRBV28|TRBJ1-2|-
CASSGQGPYGYTF
>TRBV5-1|TRBJ2-1|TRBD1
CASRTGQGTRDEQFF
>TRBV11-2|TRBJ2-5|-
CARSRDSAHQEAQYF
>TRBV7-8|TRBJ2-5|-
CASSLDPGQILETQYF
>TRBV5-1|TRBJ2-2|-
CASGLGANTGELFF
>TRBV7-9|TRBJ2-7|TRBD2
CASSLGLAASTYVQYF
>TRBV4-2|TRBJ2-1|-
CTSSQTGPDDEQFF
>TRBV29-1|TRBJ2-1|TRBD1
CSGLPGQGMHEHSF
>TRBV29-1|TRBJ1-1|-
CSVDHPLVRRGRAFF
>TRBV12-3/TRBV12-4|TRBJ2-1|-
CASSSWGASSYNEQFF
>TRBV28|TRBJ2-1|TRBD2
CASSSNGASGPFNEQFF
>TRBV4-1|TRBJ2-1|-
CASCQEGSYNERFF
>TRBV12-3/TRBV12-4|TRBJ1-6|-
CASSPGWGRVGSPLHF
>TRBV5-5|TRBJ2-7|TRBD1
CASSGGQGIYGSYEQYF
>TRBV11-2|TRBJ1-1|-
CAGSQNWVAALTEAFF
>TRBV12-3/TRBV12-4|TRBJ2-3|-
CASTLTARITDTQYF
>TRBV20-1|TRBJ2-3|-
CSAANGKSTDTQYF
>TRBV10-3|TRBJ2-1|-
CAISGVPGLVGEQSF
>TRBV6-6|TRBJ2-7|TRBD2
CASSPTSREQYF
>TRBV6-5|TRBJ2-7|-
CASSYGGTNGKQYF
>TRBV12-3/TRBV12-4|TRBJ2-7|-
CASSLKAWPRYEQYF
>TRBV7-2|TRBJ1-4|-
CAGSPVVMGEKLFF
>TRBV6-5|TRBJ1-1|-
CASSSQTRTEAFF
>TRBV29-1|TRBJ1-5|-
CSVSPGTADWPQHF
>TRBV30|TRBJ2-3|-
CAWSVLGRITDTQYF
>TRBV6-5|TRBJ2-7|TRBD2
CASSYLGLAGGPNEQYF
>TRBV9|TRBJ1-4|TRBD1
CASSPTGQANEKLFF
>TRBV30|TRBJ1-1|TRBD1
CAWSVRGTGGFWNTEAFF
>TRBV11-2|TRBJ2-7|TRBD2
CASCLSVGLAGGGYERYF
>TRBV4-1|TRBJ2-7|-
CASSPDRSSRPYEQYF
>TRBV10-2|TRBJ2-5|-
CASNESDRGGETQYF
>TRBV1|TRBJ2-3|-
CTSSHRLEGLTDTQYF
>TRBV20-1|TRBJ2-3|TRBD2
CSASGRAKDTQYF